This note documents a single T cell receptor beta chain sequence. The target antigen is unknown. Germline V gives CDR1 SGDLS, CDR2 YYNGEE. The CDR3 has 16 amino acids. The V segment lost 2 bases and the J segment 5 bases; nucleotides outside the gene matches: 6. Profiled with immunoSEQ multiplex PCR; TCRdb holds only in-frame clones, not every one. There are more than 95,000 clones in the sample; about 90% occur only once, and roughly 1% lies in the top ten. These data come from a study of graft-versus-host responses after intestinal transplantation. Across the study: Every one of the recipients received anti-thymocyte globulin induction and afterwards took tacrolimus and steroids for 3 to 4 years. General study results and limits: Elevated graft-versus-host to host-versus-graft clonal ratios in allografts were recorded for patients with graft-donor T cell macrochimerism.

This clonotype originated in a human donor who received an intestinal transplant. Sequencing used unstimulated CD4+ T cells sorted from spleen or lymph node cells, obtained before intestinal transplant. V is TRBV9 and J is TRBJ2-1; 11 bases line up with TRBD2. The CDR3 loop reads CASSVGTSGRHNEQFF. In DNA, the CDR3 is TGTGCCAGCAGCGTTGGAACTAGCGGGAGACACAATGAGCAGTTCTTC.